What follows are 21 T cell receptor beta chains derived from one specimen sequenced in a study of T cell responses to AZD1222 COVID-19 vaccine. The table came from immunoSEQ multiplex PCR; TCRdb's copy has only in-frame clones and leaves some out. The sample records around 120,000 clones, approximately 86% being singletons. The sample was peripheral blood, taken on day 0 of AZD1222 vaccination. The source is an adult in good health.

This clone was picked up one time. The gene calls are TRBV5-1 and TRBJ2-7, with TRBD2 identical over 15 bases. Germline trimming cut 4 bases from V and 3 bases from J; bases unmatched to any gene: 2. Germline CDR1 and CDR2: SGHRS and YFSETQ. This CDR3 has 15 residues. This chain's CDR3 is CASSLGLAGGYEQYF. For the CDR3, the DNA is TGCGCCAGCAGCCTGGGACTAGCGGGAGGCTACGAGCAGTACTTC.

The chain links TRBV15 to TRBJ2-1; 11 nucleotides match TRBD2. The V segment lost 8 bases and the J segment 6 bases; nucleotides outside the gene matches: 9. In germline, CDR1 is LNHNV, CDR2 YYDKDF (reference sequence). There are 15 residues in the CDR3. CDR3 sequence reads: CATGLAGLSGNEQFF. The DNA of the CDR3 is TGTGCCACCGGACTAGCGGGTCTGAGTGGCAATGAGCAGTTCTTC. The full variable domain, completed using reference TRBV15 and TRBJ2-1, is DAMVIQNPRYQVTQFGKPVTLSCSQTLNHNVMYWYQQKSSQAPKLLFHYYDKDFNNEADTPDNFQSRRPNTSFCFLDIRSPGLGDTAMYLCATGLAGLSGNEQFFGPGTRLTVL.

The chain joins TRBV6-5 to TRBJ1-3; 7 bases map to TRBD1. Trimming at V came to 7 bases and at J to 4 bases, leaving 10 bases not matched to a gene. The CDR3 has 15 residues. Germline loops: CDR1 MNHEY, CDR2 SVGAGI. As DNA, the CDR3 is TGTGCCAGCATCCAAGGGTTGACAGGGGGAAACACCATATATTTT. Its translation is CASIQGLTGGNTIYF.

The chain links TRBV5-4 to TRBJ1-2; weak D call: TRBD1 (5 bases). The germline V gene encodes CDR1 SGHNT and CDR2 YYREEE (reference sequence). Trimming stripped 5 bases from V and 9 bases from J, with 17 bases between. The CDR3 covers 13 residues. As DNA, the CDR3 is TGTGCCAGCAGTCTGCAGGGTCAGGTTAGCTACACCTTC. It encodes CASSLQGQVSYTF.

The chain is built from TRBV6-1 and TRBJ2-4; D call uncertain. This CDR3 is built from 15 residues. V lost 1 base and J lost 0, with 7 bases in between. Per germline, CDR1 MNHNS and CDR2 SASEGT. The CDR3 DNA follows: TGTGCCAGCAGTGAAGGACCCCTAGCCAAAAACATTCAGTACTTC. Amino acids: CASSEGPLAKNIQYF.

The gene calls are TRBV5-6 and TRBJ1-1; D might be TRBD1 (6 bases). Germline lookup yields CDR1 SGHDT and CDR2 YYEEEE. V dropped 1 base and J dropped 5 bases, with 15 bases sitting between them. There are 15 residues in the CDR3. CDR3 DNA sequence: TGTGCCAGCAGCTTGTGGGGGCGGATTCAGACTGAAGCTTTCTTT. Its translation: CASSLWGRIQTEAFF.

CDR3 bases: TGTGCCAGCAGCTTATGGGGGGACCAGCCCCAGCATTTT. Its protein product is CASSLWGDQPQHF. V is TRBV5-4 and J is TRBJ1-5, with D tentatively TRBD1 (5 bases). The CDR3 extends over 13 amino acids. From germline, CDR1 is SGHNT and CDR2 YYREEE (reference sequence). The V and J ends lost 2 bases and 7 bases respectively, with 10 bases between them.

This chain links TRBV10-2 with TRBJ2-7; 8 bases match TRBD2. The germline CDR1 and CDR2 sequences are WSHSY and SAAADI. V gave up 6 bases and J gave up 4 bases; unmatched junction bases: 8. The CDR3 runs to 14 residues. This CDR3 reads CASSPAGATYEQYF. The CDR3 nucleotides are TGCGCCAGCAGCCCAGCGGGAGCGACGTACGAGCAGTACTTC.

A few counts support this clone. CDR3 amino acids: CASSVGAGAGDTQYF. The CDR3 nucleotides read TGTGCCAGCAGCGTAGGGGCGGGAGCGGGAGATACGCAGTATTTT. The chain couples TRBV9 to TRBJ2-3, with TRBD2 matching over 7 bases. J was trimmed by 5 bases and V by 0 bases; bases with no gene match: 6. The CDR3 is 15 amino acids. Germline assignment: CDR1 SGDLS and CDR2 YYNGEE.

This chain uses TRBV29-1 with TRBJ1-2; TRBD1 matches at 10 bases. The J segment lost 3 bases and the V segment lost 3 bases, leaving 7 bases of the junction unmatched. The CDR3 runs 15 residues. Germline assignment: CDR1 SQVTM and CDR2 ANQGSEA. CDR3 nucleotides: TGCAGCGTTGAGTTAACCGGGACAGGGGACTATGGCTACACCTTC. The encoded protein is CSVELTGTGDYGYTF. Full variable domain (rest looked up from reference TRBV29-1 and TRBJ1-2): SAVISQKPSRDICQRGTSLTIQCQVDSQVTMMFWYRQQPGQSLTLIATANQGSEATYESGFVIDKFPISRPNLTFSTLTVSNMSPEDSSIYLCSVELTGTGDYGYTFGSGTRLTVV.

V is TRBV24-1 and J is TRBJ2-2, with a possible D match to TRBD2 (6 bases). The V and J ends lost 7 bases and 0 bases respectively, with 14 bases between them. The germline CDR1 and CDR2 sequences are KGHDR and SFDVKD. The CDR3 consists of 16 residues. In DNA, the CDR3 is TGTGCCACCAGCCGCGGGGCTTCTGCGAACACCGGGGAGCTGTTTTTT. Protein sequence: CATSRGASANTGELFF.

The chain links TRBV5-4 to TRBJ2-1; D is undetermined. Per germline, CDR1 SGHNT and CDR2 YYREEE (reference sequence). This CDR3 has 15 amino acids. V gave up 0 bases and J gave up 0 bases, with 7 bases separating them. The CDR3 sequence is CASSLEGSSYNEQFF. The DNA for the CDR3 is TGTGCCAGCAGCTTGGAGGGCAGCTCCTACAATGAGCAGTTCTTC.

CDR3 DNA sequence: TGTGCCTGGAGTGTCCCTTTAGGGGGCCTGAGAGGAAACACCATATATTTT. It is translated as CAWSVPLGGLRGNTIYF. This chain uses TRBV30 with TRBJ1-3; 7 bases agree with TRBD1. The length of the CDR3 is 17 residues. Trimming removed 0 bases from V and 4 bases from J; junction bases left unmatched: 12. The germline gives CDR1 GTSNPN, CDR2 SVGIG (reference sequence). The full variable domain, its missing parts supplied by reference TRBV30 and TRBJ1-3, is SQTIHQWPATLVQPVGSPLSLECTVEGTSNPNLYWYRQAAGRGLQLLFYSVGIGQISSEVPQNLSASRPQDRQFILSSKKLLLSDSGFYLCAWSVPLGGLRGNTIYFGEGSWLTVV.

The chain recombines TRBV28 with TRBJ1-5; D is possibly TRBD1 (5 bases). This CDR3 region has 13 residues. The V end was cut by 7 bases, the J end by 6 bases, with 13 bases between. Looked up from germline, CDR1 is MDHEN and CDR2 is SYDVKM. The CDR3 DNA reads TGTGCCAGCAATCTACTTGGGACTCAGCCCCAGCATTTT. Translating it yields CASNLLGTQPQHF.

The gene calls are TRBV18 and TRBJ2-3; unclear D gene. The CDR3 has 13 residues. Germline assignment: CDR1 KGHSH and CDR2 LQKENI. V shed 4 bases and J shed 3 bases, with 8 bases lying between them. The chain's CDR3 is CASSLQTTDTQYF. The CDR3 DNA reads TGTGCCAGCTCACTACAGACTACAGATACGCAGTATTTT.

The CDR3 spells CASSQTDYEQYF. CDR3 bases: TGTGCCAGCAGCCAAACTGACTACGAGCAGTACTTC. The chain employs TRBV12-3 or TRBV12-4 and TRBJ2-7; D uncertain. V dropped 6 bases and J dropped 3 bases, with 9 bases sitting between them. The CDR3 is 12 amino acids.

V and J are TRBV28 and TRBJ1-2; possible D gene TRBD1, 5 bases. Germline CDR1 and CDR2: MDHEN and SYDVKM. The CDR3 contains 13 residues. Trimming stripped 10 bases from V and 0 bases from J, with 12 bases between. This CDR3 is CATNGGANYGYTF. CDR3 nucleotide sequence: TGTGCCACCAACGGGGGGGCTAACTATGGCTACACCTTC.

The rearrangement uses TRBV7-8 and TRBJ2-7; a weak D match, TRBD2 (5 bases). Germline V gives CDR1 SGHVS, CDR2 FQNEAQ. This CDR3 region has 17 residues. Trimming pared 1 base from V and 0 bases from J, leaving 16 bases between. CDR3 region: CASSLGRSSSSSYEQYF. DNA for the CDR3: TGTGCCAGCAGCTTAGGGCGGTCTAGCTCTAGCTCCTACGAGCAGTACTTC. Looking up the rest from reference TRBV7-8 and TRBJ2-7 gives the full variable domain: GAGVSQSPRYKVAKRGQDVALRCDPISGHVSLFWYQQALGQGPEFLTYFQNEAQLDKSGLPSDRFFAERPEGSVSTLKIQRTQQEDSAVYLCASSLGRSSSSSYEQYFGPGTRLTVT.

The chain recombines TRBV7-6 with TRBJ1-6; D unresolved. The CDR3 is 15 amino acids. Trimming removed 7 bases from V and 7 bases from J, with 17 bases in between. Germline V gene data show CDR1 as SGHVS and CDR2 as FNYEAQ. The CDR3 reads CASTATGSGNSPLHF. The CDR3 DNA sequence: TGTGCCAGCACCGCTACCGGGAGTGGAAATTCACCCCTCCACTTT. Filled out from reference TRBV7-6 and TRBJ1-6, the complete variable domain reads GAGVSQSPRYKVTKRGQDVALRCDPISGHVSLYWYRQALGQGPEFLTYFNYEAQQDKSGLPNDRFSAERPEGSISTLTIQRTEQRDSAMYRCASTATGSGNSPLHFGNGTRLTVT.

V gene TRBV18 combines with J gene TRBJ2-1, with D unresolved. Per the germline V gene, CDR1 is KGHSH and CDR2 is LQKENI. The CDR3 is made up of 11 amino acids. Trimming stripped 5 bases from V and 6 bases from J, with 5 bases between. CDR3 coding DNA: TGTGCCAGCTCAGAACTCAATGAGCAGTTCTTC. Translation: CASSELNEQFF.

The chain links TRBV2 to TRBJ1-1, with unresolved D. Germline V CDR1 and CDR2: SNHLY, FYNNEI. The V and J ends lost 3 bases and 1 base respectively, with 3 bases between them. The CDR3 sequence is 12 residues long. CDR3 coding DNA: TGTGCCAGCAGTGAGTCGAACACTGAAGCTTTCTTT. It encodes CASSESNTEAFF.